This T cell receptor beta chain derives from a study of cytomegalovirus exposure and HLA in healthy donors. Study background: An analysis done earlier identified 90 million to 120 million unique TCR beta sequences from about 179 million T cells.

As for the donors, each was a healthy bone marrow donor. The CDR3 is 15 amino acids. The V gene's germline CDR1 is LNHDA and CDR2 SQIVND (reference sequence). Trimming pared 6 bases from V and 1 base from J, leaving 12 bases between. Researchers ran the PCR with 60 Vbeta and 13 Jbeta primers. The assay was immunoSEQ multiplex PCR, and TCRdb's table has in-frame clones only and misses some. The sample holds 25,000 or so clones, 75% to 85% seen once. Study observations and caveats: TCR beta chains numbering roughly 150 were designated cytomegalovirus-associated.

To note about this clone: The antigen is undetermined.

Sequencing was carried out using PBMCs. V gene TRBV19 combines with J gene TRBJ1-4; a possible D gene is TRBD1 (6 bases). This sequence originates from a male donor in good health and CMV-seronegative. CDR3 in amino acids: CASSTGTQTNEKLFF. The CDR3, as DNA: TGTGCCAGTAGCACCGGGACACAAACTAATGAAAAACTGTTTTTT.